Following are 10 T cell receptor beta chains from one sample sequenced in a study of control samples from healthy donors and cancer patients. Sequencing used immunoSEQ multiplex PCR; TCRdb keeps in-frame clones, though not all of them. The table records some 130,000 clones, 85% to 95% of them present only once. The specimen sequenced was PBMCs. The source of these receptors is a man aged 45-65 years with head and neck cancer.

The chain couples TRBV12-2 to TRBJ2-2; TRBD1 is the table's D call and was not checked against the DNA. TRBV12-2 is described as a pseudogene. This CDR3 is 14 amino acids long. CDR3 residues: CASRPTGAAGELFF. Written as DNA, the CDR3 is TGTGCAAGTCGCCCGACAGGGGCGGCCGGGGAGCTGTTTTTT.

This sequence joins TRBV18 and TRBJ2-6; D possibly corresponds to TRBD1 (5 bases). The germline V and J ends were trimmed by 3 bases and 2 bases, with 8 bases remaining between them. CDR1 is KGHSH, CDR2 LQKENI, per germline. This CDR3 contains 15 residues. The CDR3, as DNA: TGTGCCAGCTCACCGGACATGGCTGGGGCCAACGTCCTGACTTTC. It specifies CASSPDMAGANVLTF. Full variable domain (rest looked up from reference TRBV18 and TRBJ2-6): NAGVMQNPRHLVRRRGQEARLRCSPMKGHSHVYWYRQLPEEGLKFMVYLQKENIIDESGMPKERFSAEFPKEGPSILRIQQVVRGDSAAYFCASSPDMAGANVLTFGAGSRLTVL.

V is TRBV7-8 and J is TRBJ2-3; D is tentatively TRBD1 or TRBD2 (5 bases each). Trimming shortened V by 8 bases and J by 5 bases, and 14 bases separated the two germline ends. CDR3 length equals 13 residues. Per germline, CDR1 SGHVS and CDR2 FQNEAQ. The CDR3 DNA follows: TGTGCCAGCGCCCACGAGGGGAAAGATACGCAGTATTTT. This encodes CASAHEGKDTQYF.

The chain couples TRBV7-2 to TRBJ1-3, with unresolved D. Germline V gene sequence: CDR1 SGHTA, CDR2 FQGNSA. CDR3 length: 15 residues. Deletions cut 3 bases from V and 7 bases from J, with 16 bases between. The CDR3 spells CASSFFYPPGNTIYF. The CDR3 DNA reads TGTGCCAGCAGCTTTTTCTACCCTCCCGGTAACACCATATATTTT.

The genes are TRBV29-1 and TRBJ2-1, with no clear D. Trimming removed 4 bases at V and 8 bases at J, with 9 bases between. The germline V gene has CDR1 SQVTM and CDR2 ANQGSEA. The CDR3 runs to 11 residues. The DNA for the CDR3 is TGCAGCGTTGGAAGTGGCTATGAGCAGTTCTTC. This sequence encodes CSVGSGYEQFF.

Here the CDR3 reads CAIAWGEQYF. CDR3 nucleotide sequence: TGTGCCATCGCTTGGGGCGAGCAGTACTTC. This chain connects TRBV19 to TRBJ2-7; no clear D gene. Germline V lookup: CDR1 LNHDA, CDR2 SQIVND (reference sequence). V was pared by 10 bases and J by 6 bases, with 10 bases between. The CDR3 is 10 amino acids.

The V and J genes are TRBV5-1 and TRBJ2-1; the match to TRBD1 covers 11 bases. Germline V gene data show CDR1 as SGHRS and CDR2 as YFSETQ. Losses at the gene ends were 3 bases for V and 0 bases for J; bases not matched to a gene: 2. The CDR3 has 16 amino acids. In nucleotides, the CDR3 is TGCGCCAGCAGCTCCGGGACAGGGGGCTCCTACAATGAGCAGTTCTTC. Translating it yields CASSSGTGGSYNEQFF.

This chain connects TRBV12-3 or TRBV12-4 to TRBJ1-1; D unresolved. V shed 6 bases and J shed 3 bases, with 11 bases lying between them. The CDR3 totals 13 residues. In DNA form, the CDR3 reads TGTGCCAGCAGCGACGGACGACACACTGAAGCTTTCTTT. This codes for CASSDGRHTEAFF.

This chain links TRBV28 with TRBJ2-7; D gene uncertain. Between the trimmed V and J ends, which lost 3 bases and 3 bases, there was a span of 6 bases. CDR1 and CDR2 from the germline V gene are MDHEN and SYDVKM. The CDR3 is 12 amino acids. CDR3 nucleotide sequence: TGTGCCAGCAGTTTGGGTTACTACGAGCAGTACTTC. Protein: CASSLGYYEQYF.

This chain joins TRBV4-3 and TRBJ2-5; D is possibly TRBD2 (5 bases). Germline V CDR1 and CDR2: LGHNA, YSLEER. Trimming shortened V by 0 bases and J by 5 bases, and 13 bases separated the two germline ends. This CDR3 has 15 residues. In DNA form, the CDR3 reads TGCGCCAGCAGCCAAGATGGACTCCGGAAGGAGACCCAGTACTTC. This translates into CASSQDGLRKETQYF.